This T cell receptor (beta chain) was sequenced during a study of cytomegalovirus exposure and HLA in healthy donors. Germline assignment: CDR1 SGHVS and CDR2 FNYEAQ. V shed 1 base and J shed 3 bases, with 16 bases lying between them. The CDR3 spans 16 residues. Libraries were prepared by immunoSEQ multiplex PCR; TCRdb keeps only in-frame clonotypes and omits some of them. The repertoire consists of under 300,000 clones, with 65% to 90% occurring once and the leading ten covering 0.9% to 1.1%. This sequence was found in a woman under 30 in good health and CMV-seronegative. The chain couples TRBV7-6 to TRBJ2-7, with D maybe TRBD1 (5 bases). What was sequenced was PBMCs. The CDR3 DNA is TGTGCCAGCAGCTTAGTTCAATCAGGGTACCTCTACGAGCAGTACTTC. Translated: CASSLVQSGYLYEQYF.